Following are 28 T cell receptor beta chains from one sample sequenced in a study of cytomegalovirus exposure and HLA in healthy donors. The assay was immunoSEQ multiplex PCR, and TCRdb's table has in-frame clones only and misses some. Of tens of thousands of clones listed, 90% to 95% are singletons. Sample: PBMCs. These receptors were collected from a woman aged 25 to 39 in good health and CMV-seronegative.

The chain's CDR3 is CASSPPRDRVEGETQYF. CDR3 DNA sequence: TGTGCCAGCTCACCACCTCGCGACAGGGTCGAGGGTGAGACCCAGTACTTC. The V and J genes are TRBV18 and TRBJ2-5; TRBD1 matches at 7 bases. The germline V gene has CDR1 KGHSH and CDR2 LQKENI. The CDR3 runs to 17 residues. Unmatched junction bases numbered 12, after V lost 0 bases and J lost 5 bases.

The CDR3 DNA is TGTGCGGCGGGAGCTGGAGATACGCAGTATTTT. The encoded protein is CAAGAGDTQYF. This chain connects TRBV5-4 to TRBJ2-3; 7 bases agree with TRBD2. The germline CDR1 and CDR2 sequences are SGHNT and YYREEE (reference sequence). CDR3 size: 11 residues.

This clone appeared a single time. V gene TRBV7-9 combines with J gene TRBJ2-3, with D maybe TRBD1 (5 bases). Germline CDR1 and CDR2: SEHNR and FQNEAQ (reference sequence). The CDR3 length is 17 residues. The germline V and J ends were trimmed by 2 bases and 2 bases, with 17 bases remaining between them. The CDR3 DNA is TGTGCCAGCAGCTTATCCCGTAAAAAGGGGCACACAGATACGCAGTATTTT. It specifies CASSLSRKKGHTDTQYF.

This chain links TRBV11-2 with TRBJ2-2; 11 nucleotides match TRBD2. Germline-derived CDR1 and CDR2 are SGHAT and FQNNGV. The CDR3 runs 15 residues. The V gene end was trimmed by 5 bases and the J gene end by 6 bases; junction bases not matched to a gene: 5. CDR3 in amino acids: CASSKTSGSSGELFF. In DNA form, the CDR3 reads TGTGCCAGCAGCAAAACTAGCGGGAGTTCCGGGGAGCTGTTTTTT.

This chain uses TRBV30 with TRBJ2-5, with TRBD2 matching over 8 bases. Germline values: CDR1 GTSNPN, CDR2 SVGIG (reference sequence). With V trimmed by 4 bases and J by 5 bases, 9 bases remained unmatched. This CDR3 region has 14 residues. Here the CDR3 reads CAWTLGGGRETQYF. Written as DNA, the CDR3 is TGTGCCTGGACCCTGGGGGGCGGGAGGGAGACCCAGTACTTC.

This chain joins TRBV11-2 and TRBJ2-1, with 10 bases lining up with TRBD2. Germline loops: CDR1 SGHAT, CDR2 FQNNGV. The CDR3 spans 19 residues. Trimming took 5 bases from V and 0 from J; bases not matched to a gene: 13. CDR3 nucleotides: TGTGCCAGCAGCCGGCCATCTAGGCTAGCGGGGGCCTCCTACAATGAGCAGTTCTTC. Its translation: CASSRPSRLAGASYNEQFF. Full variable domain (rest looked up from reference TRBV11-2 and TRBJ2-1): EAGVAQSPRYKIIEKRQSVAFWCNPISGHATLYWYQQILGQGPKLLIQFQNNGVVDDSQLPKDRFSAERLKGVDSTLKIQPAKLEDSAVYLCASSRPSRLAGASYNEQFFGPGTRLTVL.

V is TRBV5-6 and J is TRBJ1-5, with 7 bases fitting TRBD1. This CDR3 contains 16 residues. The V gene's germline CDR1 is SGHDT and CDR2 YYEEEE. Unmatched junction bases numbered 10, after V lost 4 bases and J lost 3 bases. The CDR3 coding sequence is TGTGCCAGCAGCAGCCTCGGGACAGAAATCAATCAGCCCCAGCATTTT. It specifies CASSSLGTEINQPQHF.

J is TRBJ2-7 and V is TRBV6-5, with TRBD2 matching 10 bases. This CDR3 has 14 residues. The germline CDR1 and CDR2 sequences are MNHEY and SVGAGI. V shed 6 bases, J shed 3 bases, and the junction held 5 bases outside the gene matches. CDR3 protein: CASRAPSGGYEQYF. In DNA form, the CDR3 reads TGTGCCAGCAGGGCTCCTAGCGGGGGCTACGAGCAGTACTTC.

This clone has just one count. The V gene is TRBV6-5, the J gene TRBJ2-7; D unresolved. The germline V gene has CDR1 MNHEY and CDR2 SVGAGI. The CDR3 contains 11 residues. Deletions cut 5 bases from V and 3 bases from J, with 5 bases between. The CDR3 DNA is TGTGCCAGCAGTCCAGTCTACGAGCAGTACTTC. Amino acids: CASSPVYEQYF.

V is TRBV5-5 and J is TRBJ1-1; D gene ambiguous. V was trimmed by 4 bases and J by 0 bases, leaving 10 bases between them. This CDR3 region has 14 residues. In germline, CDR1 is SGHKS, CDR2 YYEKEE (reference sequence). CDR3 bases: TGTGCCAGCAGCACCGGGGTGATGAACACTGAAGCTTTCTTT. Translation gives CASSTGVMNTEAFF.

V usage is TRBV30 and J usage is TRBJ2-5; 8 bases are a match to TRBD1. The junction had 5 bases not matched to a gene; V was cut back by 4 bases and J by 4 bases. The CDR3 runs 13 residues. The V gene's germline CDR1 is GTSNPN and CDR2 SVGIG (reference sequence). The CDR3 spells CAWIKTGGETQYF. For the CDR3, the DNA is TGTGCCTGGATCAAAACAGGGGGAGAGACCCAGTACTTC. The full variable domain, completed using reference TRBV30 and TRBJ2-5, is SQTIHQWPATLVQPVGSPLSLECTVEGTSNPNLYWYRQAAGRGLQLLFYSVGIGQISSEVPQNLSASRPQDRQFILSSKKLLLSDSGFYLCAWIKTGGETQYFGPGTRLLVL.

The chain carries TRBV9 and TRBJ2-1; the match to TRBD2 covers 7 bases. Germline assignment: CDR1 SGDLS and CDR2 YYNGEE. V lost 4 bases to trimming and J lost 7 bases; unmatched junction nucleotides: 5. The CDR3 sequence is 13 residues long. DNA for the CDR3: TGTGCCAGCAGCCCCAGGACTAGTAATGAGCAGTTCTTC. Its protein is CASSPRTSNEQFF.

The V and J genes are TRBV9 and TRBJ2-3; D call uncertain. V was shortened by 0 bases and J by 7 bases, with 12 bases between the two germline ends. CDR3 length: 14 residues. Germline assignment: CDR1 SGDLS and CDR2 YYNGEE. The CDR3 is CASSVGGSENTQYF. DNA of the CDR3: TGTGCCAGCAGCGTAGGTGGCAGTGAAAATACGCAGTATTTT.

The V and J genes are TRBV4-1 and TRBJ1-5; possibly TRBD1 for D (5 bases). CDR3 length equals 19 residues. Germline-derived CDR1 and CDR2 are MGHRA and YSYEKL. The germline V and J ends were trimmed by 0 bases and 0 bases, with 18 bases remaining between them. As DNA, the CDR3 is TGCGCCAGCAGCCAAGAACGACAGTTCACAACCGATAGCAATCAGCCCCAGCATTTT. Its translation: CASSQERQFTTDSNQPQHF.

The V call is TRBV28, the J call TRBJ1-2; TRBD1 matches 11 bases. Germline CDR1 MDHEN, CDR2 SYDVKM. J gave up 4 bases and V 10 bases, and 11 bases lay outside the gene matches. This CDR3 comprises 15 residues. CDR3 loop: CATVPGQGASYGYTF. In nucleotides, the CDR3 is TGTGCCACGGTACCCGGACAGGGGGCTTCCTATGGCTACACCTTC.

CDR3 DNA: TGTGCCAGTAGTATTTCGAAAGAGGGCTATGCGGCTTTCTTT. Translation gives CASSISKEGYAAFF. The rearrangement links TRBV19 to TRBJ1-1; D not certain. The CDR3 runs 14 residues. Per germline, CDR1 LNHDA and CDR2 SQIVND (reference sequence). V was trimmed by 3 bases and J by 11 bases, leaving 19 bases between them.

The chain links TRBV19 to TRBJ2-2, with no clear D. Germline assignment: CDR1 LNHDA and CDR2 SQIVND (reference sequence). V lost 5 bases and J 0 bases, leaving 10 bases between the germline ends. The CDR3 is 15 amino acids. The CDR3 DNA is TGTGCCAGTAGTCAGGCACTGGCGAACACCGGGGAGCTGTTTTTT. The encoded protein is CASSQALANTGELFF.

The chain carries TRBV28 and TRBJ1-4; D possibly corresponds to TRBD1 (5 bases). The CDR3 loop spans 14 amino acids. Germline lookup yields CDR1 MDHEN and CDR2 SYDVKM. Trimming took 7 bases from V and 5 from J, leaving 14 bases between them. In nucleotides, the CDR3 is TGTGCCAGCATCCCCCAGGGTAGAAATGAAAAACTGTTTTTT. It yields the protein CASIPQGRNEKLFF.

The chain uses TRBV19 and TRBJ1-2; D gene ambiguous. The germline CDR1 and CDR2 sequences are LNHDA and SQIVND (reference sequence). The CDR3 totals 14 residues. V lost 3 bases and J lost 1, with 9 bases in between. In DNA, the CDR3 is TGTGCCAGTAGTATCCCGGGATATAACTATGGCTACACCTTC. Its protein is CASSIPGYNYGYTF. Filled out from reference TRBV19 and TRBJ1-2, the complete variable domain reads DGGITQSPKYLFRKEGQNVTLSCEQNLNHDAMYWYRQDPGQGLRLIYYSQIVNDFQKGDIAEGYSVSREKKESFPLTVTSAQKNPTAFYLCASSIPGYNYGYTFGSGTRLTVV.

This clone has just one count. The rearrangement links TRBV5-6 to TRBJ1-4; D possibly corresponds to TRBD1 (5 bases). Germline lookup yields CDR1 SGHDT and CDR2 YYEEEE. This CDR3 contains 16 residues. Trimming removed 7 bases from V and 0 bases from J, with 16 bases in between. Here the CDR3 reads CASARLQDATNEKLFF. The CDR3, as DNA: TGTGCCAGCGCTCGCCTACAGGACGCAACTAATGAAAAACTGTTTTTT.

This sequence joins TRBV18 and TRBJ2-7; 10 bases align to TRBD2. V lost 1 base and J lost 4; bases outside the gene matches: 4. This CDR3 region has 15 residues. Germline CDR1 reads KGHSH; CDR2 reads LQKENI. The CDR3 DNA is TGTGCCAGCTCACCACAGAGCGGGAGGGGGTACGAGCAGTACTTC. It is translated as CASSPQSGRGYEQYF.

This chain uses TRBV30 with TRBJ1-2; D call uncertain. CDR3 length: 15 residues. Trimming pared 4 bases from V and 4 bases from J, leaving 19 bases between. The germline V gene has CDR1 GTSNPN and CDR2 SVGIG (reference sequence). The CDR3 spells CAWTQAQVSFYGYTF. The DNA of the CDR3 is TGTGCCTGGACGCAGGCCCAGGTTTCCTTCTATGGCTACACCTTC.

The sample holds one count of this clone. The chain employs TRBV5-6 and TRBJ1-2; D not certain. Germline V gives CDR1 SGHDT, CDR2 YYEEEE. The CDR3 totals 14 residues. V dropped 3 bases and J dropped 4 bases, with 13 bases sitting between them. CDR3 region: CASSSQAAGYGYTF. The CDR3 region has the DNA TGTGCCAGCAGCTCCCAGGCAGCGGGCTATGGCTACACCTTC. Full variable domain (outside the CDR3, taken from reference TRBV5-6 and TRBJ1-2): DAGVTQSPTHLIKTRGQQVTLRCSPKSGHDTVSWYQQALGQGPQFIFQYYEEEERQRGNFPDRFSGHQFPNYSSELNVNALLLGDSALYLCASSSQAAGYGYTFGSGTRLTVV.

The chain recombines TRBV2 with TRBJ2-1, with D unclear. Trimming cost V 3 bases and J 9 bases, with 3 bases left between them. CDR1 and CDR2 from the germline V gene are SNHLY and FYNNEI. The CDR3 loop spans 10 amino acids. CDR3 in DNA: TGTGCCAGCAGTGACGGTGAGCAGTTCTTC. It specifies CASSDGEQFF.

This rearrangement joins TRBV6-6 to TRBJ2-1; 8 nucleotides align to TRBD2. With V trimmed by 11 bases and J by 4 bases, 10 bases remained unmatched. Germline values: CDR1 MNHNY, CDR2 SVGAGI (reference sequence). The CDR3 consists of 14 residues. CDR3 nucleotides: TGTGCCGGGGGCAGCGGGAGAAATTACAATGAGCAGTTCTTC. Amino acid sequence: CAGGSGRNYNEQFF.

The chain couples TRBV6-1 to TRBJ1-5, with D perhaps matching TRBD1 (5 bases). The CDR3 covers 13 residues. Germline V lookup: CDR1 MNHNS, CDR2 SASEGT. Between the trimmed V and J ends, which lost 0 bases and 7 bases, there was a span of 7 bases. The CDR3: CASSEAGVQPQHF. Here the CDR3 DNA reads TGTGCCAGCAGTGAAGCAGGGGTGCAGCCCCAGCATTTT.

The chain couples TRBV11-2 to TRBJ1-3, with D unresolved. Between the trimmed V and J ends, which lost 3 bases and 0 bases, there was a span of 6 bases. CDR1 SGHAT and CDR2 FQNNGV come from the germline V gene. The CDR3 has 14 amino acids. CDR3 coding DNA: TGTGCCAGCAGCTTGACAAACTCTGGAAACACCATATATTTT. It specifies CASSLTNSGNTIYF. Full variable domain (missing parts from reference TRBV11-2 and TRBJ1-3): EAGVAQSPRYKIIEKRQSVAFWCNPISGHATLYWYQQILGQGPKLLIQFQNNGVVDDSQLPKDRFSAERLKGVDSTLKIQPAKLEDSAVYLCASSLTNSGNTIYFGEGSWLTVV.

As DNA, the CDR3 is TGTGCCAGCAGTGAGGGACAGGGGCTCCAGCCCCAGCATTTT. This translates into CASSEGQGLQPQHF. The genes are TRBV2 and TRBJ1-5, with 10 bases that match TRBD1. CDR3 length equals 14 residues. From germline, CDR1 is SNHLY and CDR2 FYNNEI. The V and J ends lost 3 bases and 7 bases, in that order; junction bases with no gene match: 3.